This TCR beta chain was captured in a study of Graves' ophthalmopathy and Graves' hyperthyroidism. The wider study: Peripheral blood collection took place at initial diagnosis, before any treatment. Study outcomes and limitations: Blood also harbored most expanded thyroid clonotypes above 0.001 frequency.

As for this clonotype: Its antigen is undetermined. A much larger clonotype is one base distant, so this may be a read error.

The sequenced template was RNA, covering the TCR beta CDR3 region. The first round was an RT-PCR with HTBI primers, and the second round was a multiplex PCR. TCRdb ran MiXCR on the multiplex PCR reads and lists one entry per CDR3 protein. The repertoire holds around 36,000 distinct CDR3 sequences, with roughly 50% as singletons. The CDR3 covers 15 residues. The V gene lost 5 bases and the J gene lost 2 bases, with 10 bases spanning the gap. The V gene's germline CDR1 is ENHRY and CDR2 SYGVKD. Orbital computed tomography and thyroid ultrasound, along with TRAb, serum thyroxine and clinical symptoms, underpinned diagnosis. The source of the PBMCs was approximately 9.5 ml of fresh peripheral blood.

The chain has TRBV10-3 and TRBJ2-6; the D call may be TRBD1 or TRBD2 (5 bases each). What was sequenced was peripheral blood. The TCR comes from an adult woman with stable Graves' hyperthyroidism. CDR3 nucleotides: TGTGCCATCAGTATGAGGGGCCCTGGGGCCAACGTCCTGACTTTC. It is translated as CAISMRGPGANVLTF.